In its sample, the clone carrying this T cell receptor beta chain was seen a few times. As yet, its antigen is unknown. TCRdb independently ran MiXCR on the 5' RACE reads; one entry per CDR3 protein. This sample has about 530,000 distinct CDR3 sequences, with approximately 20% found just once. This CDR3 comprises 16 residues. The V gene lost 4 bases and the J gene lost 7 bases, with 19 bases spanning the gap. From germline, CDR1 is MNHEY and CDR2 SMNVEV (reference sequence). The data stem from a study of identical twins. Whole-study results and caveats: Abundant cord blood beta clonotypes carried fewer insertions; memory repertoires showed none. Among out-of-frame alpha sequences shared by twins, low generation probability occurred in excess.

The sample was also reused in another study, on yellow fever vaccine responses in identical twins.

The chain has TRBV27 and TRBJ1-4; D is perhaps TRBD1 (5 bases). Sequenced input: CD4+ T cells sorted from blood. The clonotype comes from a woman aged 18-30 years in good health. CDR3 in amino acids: CASSSPRRIGGEKLFF. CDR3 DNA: TGTGCCAGCAGTTCACCTCGTAGGATCGGGGGTGAAAAACTGTTTTTT.